The T cell receptor (beta chain) described here comes from a study of T cell responses to AZD1222 COVID-19 vaccine. Study-level background: Both about-4-week and about-12-week second-dose recipients were combined.

Notes on the study in general: Females outnumbered males among donors, who were mostly white British; clonal diversity was possibly underestimated. Unmutated variant regions reportedly attract nearly half of all spike-specific TCRs.

A word on this clone: Its antigen is unidentified.

Clones were read by immunoSEQ multiplex PCR, and TCRdb kept only the in-frame ones, dropping some. Of 110,000 or so clones listed, approximately 90% are singletons. Sequences were derived from peripheral blood, sampled on day 0 of AZD1222 vaccination. This TCR was sampled from an adult in good health.

The CDR3 nucleotides are TGTGCCAGCAGTCTGGGCGGGAGCTCCTACGAGCAGTACTTC. Its protein product is CASSLGGSSYEQYF. The chain is built from TRBV28 and TRBJ2-7, with 7 bases lining up with TRBD2. CDR3 length equals 14 residues. V lost 5 bases and J lost 0; bases outside the gene matches: 4. Germline loops: CDR1 MDHEN, CDR2 SYDVKM.